Following are 16 T cell receptor beta chains from one sample sequenced in a study of T cells in localized non-small cell lung cancer. Using immunoSEQ multiplex PCR, the repertoire was profiled, and TCRdb retains in-frame clones only, with some absent. The sample consists of around 26,000 clones, about 90% of them appearing once. This material consisted of peripheral blood, taken before any cancer treatment. The receptors were sampled from a woman aged 40 to 75 with stage I lung adenocarcinoma.

This CDR3 reads CASSFWGQGGSANTEAFF. The CDR3 region has the DNA TGTGCCAGCAGTTTCTGGGGACAGGGGGGGTCGGCTAACACTGAAGCTTTCTTT. The chain links TRBV27 to TRBJ1-1; 11 bases fit TRBD1. The CDR3 covers 18 residues. Germline CDR1 MNHEY, CDR2 SMNVEV (reference sequence). Trimming cost V 3 bases and J 2 bases; bases outside gene matches: 11.

The chain employs TRBV29-1 and TRBJ1-5, with a possible D match to TRBD1 (5 bases). Trimming pared 4 bases from V and 4 bases from J, leaving 11 bases between. Germline V gene data show CDR1 as SQVTM and CDR2 as ANQGSEA. This CDR3 comprises 13 residues. The CDR3 spells CSVGSAGNQPQHF. CDR3 DNA sequence: TGCAGCGTTGGGTCGGCAGGGAATCAGCCCCAGCATTTT.

The chain recombines TRBV28 with TRBJ2-1, with 7 bases that match TRBD2. The CDR3 runs 16 residues. Unmatched junction bases numbered 8, after V lost 6 bases and J lost 0 bases. Germline CDR1 and CDR2: MDHEN and SYDVKM. The CDR3 loop reads CASRSFGGSSYNEQFF. For the CDR3, the DNA is TGTGCCAGCAGGTCGTTCGGGGGGAGCTCCTACAATGAGCAGTTCTTC.

There are a few counts of this clone. V gene TRBV10-3 combines with J gene TRBJ1-2; no reliable D call. The CDR3 spans 15 residues. V was trimmed by 0 bases and J by 8 bases, leaving 16 bases between them. From germline, CDR1 is ENHRY and CDR2 SYGVKD. CDR3 loop: CAISESTGPLSGYTF. The CDR3 DNA reads TGTGCCATCAGTGAGTCGACGGGCCCGCTATCGGGCTACACCTTC.

The chain employs TRBV4-2 and TRBJ2-1; D is unresolved. V lost 0 bases and J lost 6, with 3 bases in between. Germline V gives CDR1 LGHNA, CDR2 YNFKEQ. This CDR3 spans 12 amino acids. The CDR3 sequence: CASSQDVNEQFF. The CDR3 DNA reads as TGTGCCAGCAGCCAAGACGTCAATGAGCAGTTCTTC.

This clone was seen a handful of times. This sequence joins TRBV7-2 and TRBJ2-7, with 7 nucleotides matching TRBD2. The V gene's germline CDR1 is SGHTA and CDR2 FQGNSA. V was clipped by 1 base and J by 3 bases; unmatched bases: 6. The CDR3 contains 15 residues. In DNA, the CDR3 is TGTGCCAGCAGCTTAGAAGGGACTACTTTCTACGAGCAGTACTTC. Its translation is CASSLEGTTFYEQYF. Full variable domain (outside the CDR3, taken from reference TRBV7-2 and TRBJ2-7): GAGVSQSPSNKVTEKGKDVELRCDPISGHTALYWYRQSLGQGLEFLIYFQGNSAPDKSGLPSDRFSAERTGGSVSTLTIQRTQQEDSAVYLCASSLEGTTFYEQYFGPGTRLTVT.

V usage is TRBV5-1 and J usage is TRBJ2-5; TRBD1 might be the D (5 bases). The germline V gene has CDR1 SGHRS and CDR2 YFSETQ. CDR3 length equals 14 residues. V lost 5 bases and J 4 bases, leaving 15 bases between the germline ends. In DNA form, the CDR3 reads TGCGCCAGCAGAACAGGACGCGAGCGAGAGACCCAGTACTTC. It is translated as CASRTGRERETQYF.

Here the CDR3 reads CASRAAGGQSEQFF. The CDR3 DNA is TGTGCCAGCAGGGCAGCGGGAGGGCAAAGTGAGCAGTTCTTC. V usage is TRBV6-5 and J usage is TRBJ2-1; 10 bases map to TRBD2. Germline V gene data show CDR1 as MNHEY and CDR2 as SVGAGI. CDR3 length equals 14 residues. With 6 bases clipped from V and 9 bases from J, the junction kept 8 bases outside the gene matches.

The chain is built from TRBV10-2 and TRBJ2-1; D is unresolved. This CDR3 has 13 residues. Trimming pared 0 bases from V and 1 base from J, leaving 1 base between. In germline, CDR1 is WSHSY, CDR2 SAAADI. CDR3 coding DNA: TGCGCCAGCAGTGAGTCTTCCTACAATGAGCAGTTCTTC. Translation: CASSESSYNEQFF.

The genes are TRBV5-1 and TRBJ2-4, with TRBD1 matching over 8 bases. Trimming took 4 bases from V and 5 from J; bases not matched to a gene: 5. This CDR3 spans 14 amino acids. Per the germline V gene, CDR1 is SGHRS and CDR2 is YFSETQ. As DNA, the CDR3 is TGCGCCAGCAGCCCGCCGGGACAGGAAAACATTCAGTACTTC. Translated: CASSPPGQENIQYF. The full variable domain, with the rest looked up from reference TRBV5-1 and TRBJ2-4, is KAGVTQTPRYLIKTRGQQVTLSCSPISGHRSVSWYQQTPGQGLQFLFEYFSETQRNKGNFPGRFSGRQFSNSRSEMNVSTLELGDSALYLCASSPPGQENIQYFGAGTRLSVL.

This chain joins TRBV7-9 and TRBJ1-2; D ambiguous. The germline V gene encodes CDR1 SEHNR and CDR2 FQNEAQ (reference sequence). This CDR3 contains 15 residues. V gave up 1 base and J gave up 8 bases, with 17 bases separating them. As DNA, the CDR3 is TGTGCCAGCAGCTTAGGGCGGGCGGAGGTTATCGGCTACACCTTC. Translation: CASSLGRAEVIGYTF.

This chain uses TRBV6-1 with TRBJ2-2; D may match TRBD1 or TRBD2 (7 bases each). The germline CDR1 and CDR2 sequences are MNHNS and SASEGT. V lost 5 bases, J lost 6 bases, and 16 bases lay in between. The CDR3 covers 15 residues. The CDR3 coding sequence is TGTGCCAGCAGTCCAAGACAGGGAGGGGCCGGGGAGCTGTTTTTT. Translating it yields CASSPRQGGAGELFF.

This rearrangement joins TRBV7-6 to TRBJ2-1; possibly TRBD2 for D (6 bases). With 5 bases removed from V and 6 bases from J, the gap between germline ends came to 17 bases. CDR1 is SGHVS, CDR2 FNYEAQ, per germline. The CDR3 runs 15 residues. The CDR3 DNA follows: TGTGCCAGCAGCCCTTCCAGGACTACTCTCAATGAGCAGTTCTTC. Protein sequence: CASSPSRTTLNEQFF.

The chain combines TRBV30 with TRBJ1-3; no clear D gene. Germline-derived CDR1 and CDR2 are GTSNPN and SVGIG (reference sequence). This CDR3 has 13 amino acids. Between the trimmed V and J ends, which lost 2 bases and 0 bases, there was a span of 5 bases. CDR3: CAWSMTSGNTIYF. The CDR3 DNA reads as TGTGCCTGGAGTATGACCTCTGGAAACACCATATATTTT.

The chain is built from TRBV13 and TRBJ1-4; D ambiguous. Trimming stripped 3 bases from V and 5 bases from J, with 10 bases between. CDR3 length equals 14 residues. Germline V gene data show CDR1 as PRHDT and CDR2 as FYEKMQ (reference sequence). The CDR3 region is CASSFRTANEKLFF. DNA for the CDR3: TGTGCCAGCAGCTTCAGGACGGCAAATGAAAAACTGTTTTTT. Drawing the rest from reference TRBV13 and TRBJ1-4, the complete variable domain is AAGVIQSPRHLIKEKRETATLKCYPIPRHDTVYWYQQGPGQDPQFLISFYEKMQSDKGSIPDRFSAQQFSDYHSELNMSSLELGDSALYFCASSFRTANEKLFFGSGTQLSVL.

There are a few counts of this clone. The rearrangement uses TRBV30 and TRBJ2-2, with D perhaps being TRBD1 or TRBD2 (5 bases each). The CDR3 has 14 residues. CDR1 and CDR2 from the germline V gene are GTSNPN and SVGIG (reference sequence). Trimming took 2 bases from V and 5 from J, leaving 12 bases between them. This CDR3 is CAWSPPGRTGELFF. The CDR3 nucleotides are TGTGCCTGGAGTCCTCCGGGGCGGACCGGGGAGCTGTTTTTT.